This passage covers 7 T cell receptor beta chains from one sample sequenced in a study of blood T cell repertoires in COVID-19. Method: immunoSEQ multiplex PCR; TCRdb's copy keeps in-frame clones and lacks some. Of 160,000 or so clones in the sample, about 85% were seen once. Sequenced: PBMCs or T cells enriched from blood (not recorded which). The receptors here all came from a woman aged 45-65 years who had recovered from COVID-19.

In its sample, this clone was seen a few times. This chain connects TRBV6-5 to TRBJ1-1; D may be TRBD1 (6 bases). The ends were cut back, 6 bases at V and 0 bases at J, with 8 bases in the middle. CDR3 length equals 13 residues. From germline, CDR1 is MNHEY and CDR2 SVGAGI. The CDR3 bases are TGTGCCAGCAGCCACAGGGTGAACACTGAAGCTTTCTTT. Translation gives CASSHRVNTEAFF.

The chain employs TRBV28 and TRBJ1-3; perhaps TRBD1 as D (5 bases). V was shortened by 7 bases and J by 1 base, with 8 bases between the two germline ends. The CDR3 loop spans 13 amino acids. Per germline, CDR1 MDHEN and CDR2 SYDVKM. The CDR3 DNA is TGTGCCAGCACCCAGGGATCTGGAAACACCATATATTTT. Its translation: CASTQGSGNTIYF.

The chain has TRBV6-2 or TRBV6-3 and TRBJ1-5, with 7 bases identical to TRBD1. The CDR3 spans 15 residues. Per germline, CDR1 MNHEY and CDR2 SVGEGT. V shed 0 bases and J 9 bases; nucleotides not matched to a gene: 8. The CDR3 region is CASSYSGDSVRPQHF. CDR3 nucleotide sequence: TGTGCCAGCAGTTACTCGGGGGACAGCGTTCGGCCCCAGCATTTT.

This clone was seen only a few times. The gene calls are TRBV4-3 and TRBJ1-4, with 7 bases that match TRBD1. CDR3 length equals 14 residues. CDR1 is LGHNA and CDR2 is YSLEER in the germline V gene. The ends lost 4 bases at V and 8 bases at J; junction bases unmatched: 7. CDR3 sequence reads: CASSLRGLGEKLFF. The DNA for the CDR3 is TGCGCCAGCAGCCTAAGGGGGCTAGGCGAAAAACTGTTTTTT.

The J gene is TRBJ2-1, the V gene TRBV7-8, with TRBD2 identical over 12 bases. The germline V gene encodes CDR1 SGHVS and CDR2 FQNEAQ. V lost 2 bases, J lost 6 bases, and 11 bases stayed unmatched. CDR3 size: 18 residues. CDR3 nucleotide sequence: TGTGCCAGCAGCTTACTAGCGGGAGGGCCTGTCGTTATCAATGAGCAGTTCTTC. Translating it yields CASSLLAGGPVVINEQFF.

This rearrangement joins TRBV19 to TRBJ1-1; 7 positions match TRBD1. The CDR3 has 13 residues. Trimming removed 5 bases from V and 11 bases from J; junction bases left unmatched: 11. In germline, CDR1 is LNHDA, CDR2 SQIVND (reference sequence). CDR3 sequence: CASSWERGRAAFF. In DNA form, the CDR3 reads TGTGCCAGTAGTTGGGAGAGGGGGCGCGCGGCTTTCTTT.

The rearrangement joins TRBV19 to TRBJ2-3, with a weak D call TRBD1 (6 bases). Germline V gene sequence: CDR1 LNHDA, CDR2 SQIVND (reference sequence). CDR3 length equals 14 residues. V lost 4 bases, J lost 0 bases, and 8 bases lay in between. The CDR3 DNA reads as TGTGCCAGTAGTAACGGACAGAGCACAGATACGCAGTATTTT. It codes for CASSNGQSTDTQYF.